This T cell receptor beta chain was recorded in a study of shared clonotypes between healthy human individuals. Overall study results and limits: Across subsets, estimated richness was generally greater for naive than for memory populations.

V lost 6 bases, J lost 0 bases, and 12 bases lay in between. The CDR3 has 15 residues. Germline V CDR1 and CDR2: MNHEY, SVGAGI. Produced via immunoSEQ multiplex PCR; TCRdb's table is partial and in-frame only. Of a few hundred thousand clones in the sample, 96% were seen once. Concerning this clone: What it recognizes is unknown.

V usage is TRBV6-5 and J usage is TRBJ2-1; D remains unclear. The sequencing input was memory CD8+ T cells sorted from blood. As to subset: CD45RO+ cells pooled with CCR7-negative TemRA cells. The TCR sequence derives from a man aged 30 to 45 in good health. The CDR3 spells CASSPSYGSYNEQFF. The CDR3 DNA reads TGTGCCAGCAGCCCCTCCTATGGCTCCTACAATGAGCAGTTCTTC.